This T cell receptor (beta chain) was recovered during a study of OX40 agonist ivuxolimab in advanced cancers. At the level of the study: Dose-escalation patients' cancers were hepatocellular carcinoma, melanoma, renal cell or head and neck cancer. Prior anti-PD-1, anti-PD-L1 or anti-CTLA-4 therapy did not bar entry, and around 39% had some.

The CDR3 has 14 residues. CDR1 and CDR2 (germline): LNHDA, SQIVND (reference sequence). V was clipped by 0 bases and J by 5 bases, with 8 bases between them. Sequencing used immunoSEQ multiplex PCR; TCRdb keeps in-frame clones, though not all of them. Of 82,000 or so clones listed, more than 80% are singletons. This material consisted of CD4+ or CD8+ T cells sorted from blood, taken in a trial of the OX40 agonist ivuxolimab. The sequence derives from an adult with an advanced solid tumor such as melanoma, head and neck, liver or kidney cancer. The chain joins TRBV19 to TRBJ2-4; weak D call: TRBD1 (6 bases). The CDR3 DNA sequence: TGTGCCAGTAGTATAGAGGGGGCCCAAAACATTCAGTACTTC. Amino acid sequence: CASSIEGAQNIQYF.